These 28 T cell receptor beta chains were all obtained from the same sample, sequenced in a study of blood T cells in healthy people across ages. It was with a sample-barcoded 5' primer and a J-beta primer mix that a second PCR of roughly 7 to 12 cycles was run. MiXCR was run by TCRdb on the 5' RACE reads, yielding one entry per CDR3 protein. Of approximately 1,100,000 distinct CDR3 sequences in the sample, 45% are singletons; the top ten hold approximately 20%. Sequenced input: blood. The receptors come from a woman aged 55-69 years in good health.

This clonotype showed up many times. The chain is built from TRBV7-2 and TRBJ2-7; 10 bases fit TRBD2. Unmatched junction bases numbered 3, after V lost 1 base and J lost 3 bases. The CDR3 is 15 residues long. From germline, CDR1 is SGHTA and CDR2 FQGNSA. CDR3 residues: CASSLGASGSYEQYF. CDR3 nucleotides: TGTGCCAGCAGCTTAGGGGCTAGCGGGAGCTACGAGCAGTACTTC.

This clonotype turned up a few times. The chain links TRBV30 to TRBJ2-7, with D possibly TRBD1 on 6 matching bases. V shed 1 base and J shed 3 bases, with 7 bases lying between them. Per germline, CDR1 GTSNPN and CDR2 SVGIG (reference sequence). The CDR3 length is 12 residues. The CDR3 DNA sequence: TGTGCCTGGAGTGGCAGGGGCTACGAGCAGTACTTC. Translated: CAWSGRGYEQYF.

The genes are TRBV7-9 and TRBJ2-1; D is possibly TRBD1 or TRBD2 (5 bases each). The CDR3 extends over 13 amino acids. Trimming removed 0 bases from V and 13 bases from J, with 13 bases in between. CDR1 is SEHNR and CDR2 is FQNEAQ in the germline V gene (reference sequence). The CDR3 spells CASSLAGTSGQFF. DNA for the CDR3: TGTGCCAGCAGCTTAGCTGGGACCTCCGGTCAGTTCTTC. Looking up the rest from reference TRBV7-9 and TRBJ2-1 gives the full variable domain: DTGVSQNPRHKITKRGQNVTFRCDPISEHNRLYWYRQTLGQGPEFLTYFQNEAQLEKSRLLSDRFSAERPKGSFSTLEIQRTEQGDSAMYLCASSLAGTSGQFFGPGTRLTVL.

This clonotype was seen more than once but under ten times. J is TRBJ2-4 and V is TRBV6-2 or TRBV6-3, with D uncertain. The DNA end lines up better with TRBJ2-7; the J call may be wrong. CDR1 MNHEY and CDR2 SVGEGT come from the germline V gene. This CDR3 has 12 residues. The CDR3 bases are TGTGCCAGCAGCCAAGCCCACTACGAGCAGTACTTC. Translation: CASSQAHYEQYF.

This clonotype was observed a handful of times. CDR3 nucleotides: TGTGCCAGCAGCCGCTTCCTAGGGGCGGGGGCCTACGAGCAGTACTTC. Translated, it gives CASSRFLGAGAYEQYF. The chain joins TRBV5-8 to TRBJ2-7, with 7 bases fitting TRBD2. The length of the CDR3 is 16 residues. Germline lookup yields CDR1 SGHTS and CDR2 YDEGEE. With V trimmed by 4 bases and J by 2 bases, 12 bases remained unmatched.

V gene TRBV21-1 combines with J gene TRBJ1-5; the table's D call, TRBD1, has no DNA check behind it. TRBV21-1 is annotated as a pseudogene. This CDR3 has 14 amino acids. For the CDR3, the DNA is TGTGCCAGTTCTGACAGGGGACACAATCAGCCCCAGCATTTT. Translation: CASSDRGHNQPQHF.

This rearrangement joins TRBV20-1 to TRBJ2-1; D remains ambiguous. This CDR3 has 13 amino acids. Germline V gene lookup returns CDR1 DFQATT and CDR2 SNEGSKA (reference sequence). Trimming pared 3 bases from V and 6 bases from J, leaving 12 bases between. This CDR3 is CSARNGERNEQFF. CDR3 DNA: TGCAGTGCTAGGAACGGAGAACGCAATGAGCAGTTCTTC.

Of note for this clonotype: A clone one base away is much larger, so this may be a read error. This chain links TRBV28 with TRBJ2-4, with 7 bases fitting TRBD1. The J call may be in error: the DNA end matches TRBJ2-7 better. The CDR3 is 14 residues long. The germline gives CDR1 MDHEN, CDR2 SYDVKM. CDR3 sequence reads: CASSLVGQPYEQYF. CDR3 DNA sequence: TGTGCCAGCAGTTTAGTGGGACAGCCCTACGAGCAGTACTTC.

The V call is TRBV12-3 or TRBV12-4, the J call TRBJ1-1; D is perhaps TRBD1 (6 bases). CDR3 length: 15 residues. V was shortened by 8 bases and J by 0 bases, with 16 bases between the two germline ends. DNA for the CDR3: TGTGCCAGCTCCCCCAATAGGGGGATGAACACTGAAGCTTTCTTT. Its protein is CASSPNRGMNTEAFF.

J is TRBJ2-3 and V is TRBV5-1; D remains ambiguous. This CDR3 region has 16 residues. Germline V CDR1 and CDR2: SGHRS, YFSETQ. V dropped 0 bases and J dropped 3 bases, with 14 bases sitting between them. The CDR3 DNA reads TGCGCCAGCAGCTTGGGCAGGTCTATATTTACAGATACGCAGTATTTT. This gives the protein CASSLGRSIFTDTQYF. The whole variable domain, remainder taken from reference TRBV5-1 and TRBJ2-3, is KAGVTQTPRYLIKTRGQQVTLSCSPISGHRSVSWYQQTPGQGLQFLFEYFSETQRNKGNFPGRFSGRQFSNSRSEMNVSTLELGDSALYLCASSLGRSIFTDTQYFGPGTRLTVL.

The chain couples TRBV27 to TRBJ2-1; the D is unclear. Trimming took off 6 bases at V and 0 bases at J, with 12 bases between the two ends. CDR3 length: 15 residues. CDR1 and CDR2 (germline): MNHEY, SMNVEV (reference sequence). The CDR3 nucleotides are TGTGCCAGCAGACCTCTAGTAAACTCCTACAATGAGCAGTTCTTC. It translates to CASRPLVNSYNEQFF.

The chain joins TRBV11-2 to TRBJ2-6; D ambiguous. This CDR3 spans 17 amino acids. V was pared by 1 base and J by 5 bases, with 15 bases between. The germline V gene encodes CDR1 SGHAT and CDR2 FQNNGV. This chain's CDR3 is CASSLVGRAERANVLTF. Here the CDR3 DNA reads TGTGCCAGCAGCTTAGTCGGTCGGGCCGAAAGGGCCAACGTCCTGACTTTC.

The chain is built from TRBV6-6 and TRBJ2-5; 7 bases line up with TRBD1. Per the germline V gene, CDR1 is MNHNY and CDR2 is SVGAGI (reference sequence). The V and J ends lost 8 bases and 2 bases, in that order; junction bases with no gene match: 11. The CDR3 has 15 amino acids. In DNA, the CDR3 is TGTGCCAGCCAAAAAGGACAGGTTAAACAAGAGACCCAGTACTTC. Translation: CASQKGQVKQETQYF.

This clonotype has a handful of counts. The rearrangement uses TRBV12-5 and TRBJ1-1; 8 bases map to TRBD1. In germline, CDR1 is LGHNT, CDR2 FRNRAP. The CDR3 covers 14 residues. V was clipped by 3 bases and J by 4 bases; unmatched bases: 4. CDR3 amino acids: CASGFQGAITEAFF. CDR3 sequence (DNA): TGTGCTAGTGGTTTCCAGGGGGCAATCACTGAAGCTTTCTTT.

This clonotype was seen just once. The chain combines TRBV9 with TRBJ1-2, with 9 bases fitting TRBD1. The CDR3 runs to 12 residues. Germline trimming cut 8 bases from V and 6 bases from J; bases unmatched to any gene: 5. Germline assignment: CDR1 SGDLS and CDR2 YYNGEE. The CDR3 protein is CASKQGAHGYTF. The CDR3 DNA reads TGTGCCAGTAAACAGGGGGCCCATGGCTACACCTTC.

The chain uses TRBV10-3 and TRBJ1-2; the D is unclear. Per the germline V gene, CDR1 is ENHRY and CDR2 is SYGVKD. The V end lost 7 bases, the J end lost 0 bases, and 12 bases lay between the germline ends. The CDR3 totals 14 residues. The CDR3: CAIKRHQTNYGYTF. CDR3 nucleotide sequence: TGTGCCATCAAGCGGCACCAGACTAACTATGGCTACACCTTC.

This sequence joins TRBV24-1 and TRBJ2-1; possible D gene TRBD2, 6 bases. The germline CDR1 and CDR2 sequences are KGHDR and SFDVKD. V gave up 9 bases and J gave up 3 bases, with 20 bases separating them. CDR3 size: 16 residues. Here the CDR3 DNA reads TGTGCCACCCAGACACGGGACCAGCGGGTCTACAATGAGCAGTTCTTC. Protein: CATQTRDQRVYNEQFF.

The CDR3 sequence is CASSLSSGSQETQYF. The CDR3, as DNA: TGTGCCAGCAGTTTATCTAGCGGGAGTCAAGAGACCCAGTACTTC. The rearrangement joins TRBV12-3 or TRBV12-4 to TRBJ2-5; 10 bases are shared with TRBD2. CDR3 length: 15 amino acids. The trim removed 2 bases at V and 2 bases at J, leaving 2 bases unmatched.

V is TRBV27 and J is TRBJ2-5; a possible D gene is TRBD2 (6 bases). This CDR3 region has 13 residues. Germline assignment: CDR1 MNHEY and CDR2 SMNVEV (reference sequence). Trimming stripped 5 bases from V and 11 bases from J, with 18 bases between. In DNA form, the CDR3 reads TGTGCCAGCAGTACGAGCGCGGGAAATGAGCAGTACTTC. It codes for CASSTSAGNEQYF.

The chain uses TRBV28 and TRBJ1-1, with TRBD1 as a possible D gene (5 bases). The ends were cut back, 2 bases at V and 8 bases at J, with 6 bases in the middle. Germline CDR1 MDHEN, CDR2 SYDVKM. This CDR3 has 11 residues. CDR3 in DNA: TGTGCCAGCAGTTTAAACAGGGAAGCTTTCTTT. Translated: CASSLNREAFF.

The CDR3 is CASSLGPNRLRDTEAFF. The CDR3 nucleotides read TGTGCCAGCAGTTTAGGCCCCAATAGACTCAGGGACACTGAAGCTTTCTTT. This chain links TRBV27 with TRBJ1-1; tentative D call: TRBD1 (5 bases). The V end lost 2 bases, the J end lost 3 bases, and 19 bases lay between the germline ends. Germline lookup yields CDR1 MNHEY and CDR2 SMNVEV (reference sequence). The CDR3 has 17 residues.

This clonotype turned up a few times. J is TRBJ2-1 and V is TRBV5-1; possibly TRBD1 for D (5 bases). CDR3 size: 15 residues. V dropped 0 bases and J dropped 2 bases, with 9 bases sitting between them. CDR1 is SGHRS, CDR2 YFSETQ, per germline. The DNA for the CDR3 is TGCGCCAGCAGCTTGGCGCAGGGAACCTACAATGAGCAGTTCTTC. It yields the protein CASSLAQGTYNEQFF.

The chain combines TRBV12-3 or TRBV12-4 with TRBJ2-5; possibly TRBD1 for D (6 bases). Trimming removed 5 bases at V and 3 bases at J, with 13 bases between. CDR3 size: 14 residues. CDR3 DNA: TGTGCCAGCAGTGTCGCAGGGGCAAAAGAGACCCAGTACTTC. Translated, it gives CASSVAGAKETQYF.

This clonotype appeared a few times. The gene calls are TRBV20-1 and TRBJ2-1; TRBD2 matches 8 bases. The CDR3 is 16 residues long. Unmatched junction bases numbered 10, after V lost 5 bases and J lost 1 base. The V gene's germline CDR1 is DFQATT and CDR2 SNEGSKA (reference sequence). The CDR3 DNA is TGCAGTGCTCAGAGAAGGAGCGGGGGTTCCTACAATGAGCAGTTCTTC. It is translated as CSAQRRSGGSYNEQFF.

This clonotype was counted ten times or more. The chain has TRBV27 and TRBJ2-5, with 7 positions matching TRBD2. The CDR3 runs 16 residues. V lost 4 bases to trimming and J lost 3 bases; unmatched junction nucleotides: 11. Germline V CDR1 and CDR2: MNHEY, SMNVEV (reference sequence). In DNA, the CDR3 is TGTGCCAGCAGTTCGTATGGCGGGAGCCGGGAAGAGACCCAGTACTTC. Translating gives CASSSYGGSREETQYF.

Worth noting for this clonotype: A much larger clonotype is one base distant, so this may be a read error. The chain has TRBV3-1 and TRBJ1-2, with no clear D. CDR3 length: 13 residues. Germline CDR1 LGHDT, CDR2 YNNKEL (reference sequence). As DNA, the CDR3 is TGTGCCGGCAGCCAAGGGCTTCTTTATGGCTACACCTTC. It is translated as CAGSQGLLYGYTF.

This clonotype was seen a few times. The chain links TRBV29-1 to TRBJ1-2; 9 nucleotides match TRBD1. The CDR3 consists of 13 residues. Germline V gene data show CDR1 as SQVTM and CDR2 as ANQGSEA. J gave up 4 bases and V 6 bases, and 6 bases lay outside the gene matches. CDR3 coding DNA: TGCAGCGTCCGGACAGGGGAGGCCTATGGCTACACCTTC. Translating it yields CSVRTGEAYGYTF.

The V gene is TRBV5-1, the J gene TRBJ2-7; no firm D call. The CDR3 is 14 amino acids. Trimming pared 3 bases from V and 2 bases from J, leaving 12 bases between. The germline gives CDR1 SGHRS, CDR2 YFSETQ. Here the CDR3 reads CASSSMRTAYEQYF. DNA of the CDR3: TGCGCCAGCAGCTCTATGCGGACGGCCTACGAGCAGTACTTC.